This entry lists 15 T cell receptor beta chains sequenced from one sample in a study of spatial heterogeneity in lung cancer (dated by TCRdb to between 2018 and 2021). The sample's time point label, decoded: sample taken at primary tumor resection. TCR sequencing used whole RNA extracted from tumor and nontumor lung tissue, or from cryopreserved PBMC samples, without cell sorting. The library was produced with 5' RACE. The reads were generated on a NextSeq 500. TCRdb itself trimmed the public reads at Q25 with fastp, ran MiXCR and retained productive beta chains. Entries are consolidated by CDR3 protein sequence, retaining the most common genes and DNA. The sample table lists approximately 92,000 distinct CDR3 sequences, roughly 12% of them with a count of one. The ten top clones hold about two fifths of the sample. The specimen comprised PBMCs, sampled at surgery. Source of these receptors: a male donor with early-stage non-small cell lung cancer.

The chain carries TRBV9 and TRBJ2-1; 9 bases match TRBD1. CDR1 and CDR2 (germline): SGDLS, YYNGEE. After removal of 0 bases from V and 6 bases from J, the junction contained 4 bases not matched to a gene. The CDR3 is 15 amino acids. In nucleotides, the CDR3 is TGTGCCAGCAGCGTAGACGGACAGGGGCGCAATGAGCAGTTCTTC. This encodes CASSVDGQGRNEQFF.

This clonotype turned up a few times. In DNA, the CDR3 is TGTGCCAGCACGCCGCCGGGGGATCACTCCGAGCAGTACTTC. Protein: CASTPPGDHSEQYF. V and J are TRBV7-9 and TRBJ2-7; tentative D call: TRBD2 (6 bases). The CDR3 contains 14 residues. The germline V gene has CDR1 SEHNR and CDR2 FQNEAQ (reference sequence). V lost 7 bases and J lost 6, with 19 bases in between.

The sample holds a few counts of this clonotype. The gene calls are TRBV19 and TRBJ2-3; D not resolved. The CDR3 is 14 amino acids. CDR1 and CDR2 (germline): LNHDA, SQIVND (reference sequence). V was pared by 6 bases and J by 2 bases, with 12 bases between. CDR3 sequence (DNA): TGTGCCAGTAGCTTACAATTATTCACAGATACGCAGTATTTT. Amino acid sequence: CASSLQLFTDTQYF.

This clonotype was seen a few times. The chain joins TRBV3-1 to TRBJ2-2, with D hard to call. The CDR3 has 15 residues. Germline assignment: CDR1 LGHDT and CDR2 YNNKEL (reference sequence). Trimming cost V 4 bases and J 2 bases, with 11 bases left between them. The CDR3 here is CASSPLPTNTGELFF. DNA of the CDR3: TGTGCCAGCAGCCCCTTGCCGACCAACACCGGGGAGCTGTTTTTT.

J is TRBJ2-1 and V is TRBV5-1; TRBD2 matches 10 bases. Germline loops: CDR1 SGHRS, CDR2 YFSETQ. This CDR3 has 18 amino acids. After removal of 0 bases from V and 1 base from J, the junction contained 7 bases not matched to a gene. CDR3 residues: CASSLDPAGGPSYNEQFF. The CDR3 DNA is TGCGCCAGCAGCTTGGACCCAGCGGGGGGGCCTTCCTACAATGAGCAGTTCTTC.

There are many counts of this clonotype. The rearrangement joins TRBV27 to TRBJ2-7, with D perhaps matching TRBD2 (6 bases). With 2 bases removed from V and 0 bases from J, the gap between germline ends came to 20 bases. Per germline, CDR1 MNHEY and CDR2 SMNVEV (reference sequence). CDR3 length equals 18 residues. The CDR3 reads CASSLRAQSGTSSYEQYF. The CDR3 DNA reads as TGTGCCAGCAGTTTAAGGGCCCAGTCGGGGACTTCCTCCTACGAGCAGTACTTC.

The sample holds a few counts of this clonotype. The rearrangement links TRBV5-1 to TRBJ2-1; a possible D gene is TRBD1 (6 bases). V was shortened by 4 bases and J by 2 bases, with 16 bases between the two germline ends. This CDR3 spans 16 amino acids. CDR1 is SGHRS, CDR2 YFSETQ, per germline. The CDR3 sequence: CASSEQGLSTYNEQFF. In DNA, the CDR3 is TGCGCCAGCAGCGAACAGGGTCTTTCTACCTACAATGAGCAGTTCTTC.

This clonotype has at least ten counts. This rearrangement joins TRBV20-1 to TRBJ2-3, with D unresolved. V lost 7 bases, J lost 1 base, and 21 bases lay in between. The CDR3 is 16 residues long. Germline loops: CDR1 DFQATT, CDR2 SNEGSKA (reference sequence). CDR3 bases: TGCAGTGTCGTCCCCCATAGGCTAGTTGGCACAGATACGCAGTATTTT. This translates into CSVVPHRLVGTDTQYF.

This clonotype has just a few counts. The J gene is TRBJ2-5, the V gene TRBV15, with 13 bases fitting TRBD2. CDR3 length equals 17 residues. Germline lookup yields CDR1 LNHNV and CDR2 YYDKDF (reference sequence). V was clipped by 1 base and J by 2 bases; unmatched bases: 4. This CDR3 is CATSRGGLAGVQETQYF. The CDR3, as DNA: TGTGCCACCAGCAGAGGAGGACTAGCGGGGGTACAAGAGACCCAGTACTTC.

This clonotype has only a few counts. The CDR3 here is CASSLVSTEAFF. The CDR3 region has the DNA TGTGCCAGCAGCTTAGTGAGCACTGAAGCTTTCTTT. The rearrangement links TRBV13 to TRBJ1-1; D is uncertain. Trimming cost V 1 base and J 4 bases, with 4 bases left between them. The CDR3 loop spans 12 amino acids. Germline CDR1 and CDR2: PRHDT and FYEKMQ (reference sequence).

This clonotype was seen more than once but under ten times. The chain links TRBV28 to TRBJ1-5; 8 bases agree with TRBD1. The CDR3 covers 16 residues. Looked up from germline, CDR1 is MDHEN and CDR2 is SYDVKM. Trimming cost V 3 bases and J 5 bases; bases outside gene matches: 9. The CDR3 bases are TGTGCCAGCAGTTTTAGCGGACAGGGTTTTTATCAGCCCCAGCATTTT. It specifies CASSFSGQGFYQPQHF.

The V gene is TRBV4-1, the J gene TRBJ2-2; no definite D call. In germline, CDR1 is MGHRA, CDR2 YSYEKL. The length of the CDR3 is 15 residues. Trimming took off 3 bases at V and 5 bases at J, with 13 bases between the two ends. The CDR3 DNA is TGCGCCAGCAGCCATTACGTTTCTGATACCGGGGAGCTGTTTTTT. It yields the protein CASSHYVSDTGELFF.

CDR3 nucleotides: TGCAGCGTGAGGCGCTTATCTGGGGCCTACGAGCAGTACTTC. Protein sequence: CSVRRLSGAYEQYF. V gene TRBV29-1 combines with J gene TRBJ2-7, with D unclear. This CDR3 spans 14 amino acids. In germline, CDR1 is SQVTM, CDR2 ANQGSEA. V was cut by 6 bases and J by 2 bases, with 17 bases left in between.

The table lists this clonotype with a few counts. Germline is not matched at one junction end, which may reflect a read error. The V and J genes are TRBV7-2 and TRBJ2-6, with a possible D match to TRBD1 (7 bases). The CDR3 spans 17 residues. Germline CDR1 SGHTA, CDR2 FQGNSA. The CDR3: CASSVRGLGTGTNVLTF. For the CDR3, the DNA is TGTGCCAGCAGCGTAAGGGGGCTCGGGACTGGGACCAACGTCCTGACTTTC.

The chain employs TRBV7-2 and TRBJ1-2, with 10 bases lining up with TRBD1. The CDR3 runs 14 residues. Germline loops: CDR1 SGHTA, CDR2 FQGNSA. Trimming took 1 base from V and 7 from J; bases not matched to a gene: 3. The CDR3 reads CASSLEGTGVGYTF. DNA of the CDR3: TGTGCCAGCAGCTTAGAGGGGACAGGGGTTGGCTACACCTTC.